This record concerns one TCR beta chain sequence. Which antigen it targets is not known. Base qualities were left out, and no much larger clone turns up one base away. Ophthalmopathy patients had moderately to severely active disease, Clinical Activity Score of at least 3, NOSPECS grade of at least 4, and disease duration under 3 months. Patients with other autoimmune diseases, uncontrolled infections, pregnancy or lactation were excluded from the study. Diagnosis relied on clinical symptoms, serum thyroxine, TRAb, thyroid ultrasound and orbital computed tomography. PBMCs were isolated from 8 to 10 ml of fresh peripheral blood by Ficoll-Paque density gradient centrifugation. Total RNA was extracted using Trizol reagent, and RNA quality was checked on an Agilent 2100 Bioanalyzer. The source of the sample is a study of Graves' ophthalmopathy and Graves' hyperthyroidism (dated 2018 in TCRdb). For the wider study: Peripheral blood was collected at initial diagnosis, prior to any treatment. T-cell repertoires of thyroid tissue and blood were compared in five or six hyperthyroidism patients. Once sampling was done, hyperthyroidism patients were given methimazole at a starting dose of 30 mg daily, while ophthalmopathy patients were given high-dose intravenous methylprednisolone. The study used signatures of the TCR beta repertoire to tell Graves' ophthalmopathy apart from Graves' hyperthyroidism and to predict which patients would progress to ophthalmopathy. To explore V-J signatures that separate ophthalmopathy from hyperthyroidism, a discovery set of approximately 100 patients was enrolled, consisting of about 45 with ophthalmopathy and some 59 with stable hyperthyroidism. In total, 135 blood samples were TCR-sequenced: 43 ophthalmopathy, under 85 hyperthyroidism and roughly 17 hyperthyroidism-to-ophthalmopathy patients. For independent validation, a separate cohort was made up of approximately 19 hyperthyroidism patients plus 17 patients who later progressed from hyperthyroidism to ophthalmopathy.

TCR beta CDR3 regions were amplified from RNA transcripts for repertoire sequencing. The first round of RT-PCR was done with HTBI primers and the Qiagen OneStep RT-PCR kit, and was followed by a second round of multiplex PCR, then size selection and purification. Libraries were sequenced on an Illumina HiSeq2000 using paired-end 100 bp reads. The original pipeline was this. SOAPnuke was used to process the reads, throwing out any read that had adapters, had uncalled bases, had a mean Phred below 15, or lacked an exact constant-primer or identifier match. COPE v1.2.5 was used to merge the high-quality paired reads. Unique nucleotide sequences were defined as clonotypes and aligned to IMGT TRB V, D and J references using MiTCR v1.1. Analysis was restricted to V-J combinations with a frequency above 0.0001, which covered about 99% of repertoires. A TCR clonal expansion and chaos score per V-J combination was defined as the ratio of F50 clonal expansion to chaos observed in the TCRdist matrix. Welch's t-statistics and random forest were used to reduce the features to roughly 14 V-J combinations, which were then used as input to a naive Bayes classifier. The similarity between thyroid and blood repertoires was quantified using the Morisita-Horn index. The public reads were quality trimmed at Q25 with fastp and then assembled into clones with MiXCR by TCRdb, keeping productive beta chains. Every entry covers one CDR3 protein and lists the most common genes and DNA from its rows. The V and J calls shown here were made by TCRdb, not taken from the authors' results. The sample table lists almost 750,000 distinct CDR3 sequences, approximately 40% of them with a count of one. The ten largest clones represent roughly 46% of the sample.

On the study overall, not on this receptor specifically: Sample size was not statistically predetermined, and group allocation was not concealed from the investigators. In validation, the model predicted ophthalmopathy progression with nearly 71% sensitivity and 72.22% specificity; around twelve predicted patients were CT-confirmed with GO in a median of about 6.1 months. In cross-validation, the 13-signature model distinguished ophthalmopathy from stable hyperthyroidism with approximately 90% sensitivity and 81% to 82% specificity, while in the test set the corresponding values were roughly 80% and 75%. Among expanded thyroid clonotypes with frequency above 0.001, most also showed up in blood, which suggests that blood repertoires may reflect the thyroid immune response.

The germline V gene specifies MGHDK as CDR1 and SYGVNS as CDR2. Counted from cysteine to phenylalanine, this CDR3 has 15 amino acids. The retained sequence is limited to the CDR3, 45 bases, with the frame set at the first base. V is pared back by 4 bases and J by 11 bases, with 20 bases lying between the germline termini. This TCR was recovered from an adult man with Graves' ophthalmopathy. The source material was peripheral blood. The chain is encoded by TRBV25-1 joined to TRBJ1-4, with a weak D call of TRBD1 (6 bases match). The CDR3: CASSAGAGKAGKLFF. The DNA sequence is given as TGTGCCAGCAGTGCAGGGGCAGGGAAGGCAGGGAAACTGTTTTTT. When the CDR3 is completed using the reference TRBV25-1 and TRBJ1-4 genes on either side, the full variable domain is EADIYQTPRYLVIGTGKKITLECSQTMGHDKMYWYQQDPGMELHLIHYSYGVNSTEKGDLSSESTVSRIRTEHFPLTLESARPSHTSQYLCASSAGAGKAGKLFFGSGTQLSVL.